These 20 T cell receptor beta chains were all obtained from the same sample, sequenced in a study of T-cell memory formation after mild COVID-19. TCRdb re-called the 5' RACE reads through MiXCR, storing one row per CDR3 protein. The sample has roughly 480,000 distinct CDR3 sequences; around a quarter are singletons. Sequencing was performed on PBMCs or a T cell subset sorted from them (not recorded which). The source of these receptors is an adult woman who had mild COVID-19 (a few samples of this study predate the infection). Cell type and time point are not known.

The V call is TRBV12-3 or TRBV12-4, the J call TRBJ2-5; 11 nucleotides line up with TRBD2. The CDR3 length is 15 residues. Trimming took 9 bases from V and 5 from J; bases not matched to a gene: 11. The CDR3 DNA is TGTGCCAGTAGAATAGCGGGAGGGCCCCGGGAGACCCAGTACTTC. Amino acid sequence: CASRIAGGPRETQYF.

This clonotype appeared a few times. This chain links TRBV10-3 with TRBJ2-7, with D unresolved. CDR1 and CDR2 (germline): ENHRY, SYGVKD. This CDR3 has 13 residues. V gave up 4 bases and J gave up 2 bases, with 9 bases separating them. CDR3 protein: CAISAEVAYEQYF. As DNA, the CDR3 is TGTGCCATCAGTGCCGAAGTAGCCTACGAGCAGTACTTC.

V gene TRBV7-7 combines with J gene TRBJ2-1, with D perhaps given as TRBD1 or TRBD2 (5 bases each). V was clipped by 5 bases and J by 9 bases, with 14 bases between them. Germline lookup yields CDR1 SSHAT and CDR2 FNYEAQ (reference sequence). The CDR3 length is 13 residues. CDR3 residues: CASSLQGTGEQFF. The CDR3 DNA sequence: TGTGCCAGCAGCCTCCAAGGGACGGGTGAGCAGTTCTTC.

The chain has TRBV7-9 and TRBJ2-1; 9 bases are shared with TRBD2. This CDR3 contains 15 residues. Per germline, CDR1 SEHNR and CDR2 FQNEAQ (reference sequence). After removal of 5 bases from V and 8 bases from J, the junction contained 10 bases not matched to a gene. CDR3 in amino acids: CASSPGGGRADEQFF. The CDR3 DNA follows: TGTGCCAGCAGCCCGGGGGGCGGGAGGGCGGATGAGCAGTTCTTC.

About this clonotype itself: The junction departs from the called germline gene at one end, perhaps through a read error. The genes are TRBV29-1 and TRBJ1-1; a weak D match, TRBD1 (5 bases). The length of the CDR3 is 13 residues. Germline values: CDR1 SQVTM, CDR2 ANQGSEA. The CDR3 is CSVEGWGTTEAFF. The CDR3 DNA sequence: TGCAGCGTCGAAGGATGGGGGACGACTGAAGCTTTCTTT.

This clonotype has a handful of counts. The CDR3 DNA follows: TGTGCCAGCAGTTACAGTCAGGGGGCGAACACTGAAGCTTTCTTT. Its translation: CASSYSQGANTEAFF. The gene calls are TRBV6-5 and TRBJ1-1; 8 nucleotides line up with TRBD1. CDR3 length: 15 amino acids. CDR1 is MNHEY, CDR2 SVGAGI, per germline. V dropped 2 bases and J dropped 1; count of bases not matched to a gene: 3.

The genes are TRBV29-1 and TRBJ2-1; TRBD2 matches 9 bases. The junction had 4 bases not matched to a gene; V was cut back by 4 bases and J by 3 bases. Per germline, CDR1 SQVTM and CDR2 ANQGSEA. The CDR3 runs 14 residues. Here the CDR3 DNA reads TGCAGCGTTGTTGGTAGCGGGAGCTACAATGAGCAGTTCTTC. As protein: CSVVGSGSYNEQFF.

This clonotype occurred a few times. The chain employs TRBV5-1 and TRBJ2-7; D gene uncertain. V was shortened by 2 bases and J by 0 bases, with 15 bases between the two germline ends. Germline values: CDR1 SGHRS, CDR2 YFSETQ. The CDR3 extends over 16 amino acids. CDR3 sequence: CASSLPGTDASYEQYF. DNA of the CDR3: TGCGCCAGCAGCTTACCGGGTACAGACGCCTCCTACGAGCAGTACTTC.

This clonotype was counted a few times. The chain couples TRBV7-6 to TRBJ2-1, with D hard to call. In germline, CDR1 is SGHVS, CDR2 FNYEAQ. V dropped 7 bases and J dropped 7 bases, with 17 bases sitting between them. The CDR3 spans 14 residues. The chain's CDR3 is CASTAPGIKNEQFF. The DNA for the CDR3 is TGTGCCAGCACCGCCCCTGGGATCAAGAATGAGCAGTTCTTC.

This clonotype turned up a few times. This rearrangement joins TRBV12-3 or TRBV12-4 to TRBJ2-7, with 9 bases matching TRBD1. The trim removed 6 bases at V and 2 bases at J, leaving 5 bases unmatched. The CDR3 covers 14 residues. The CDR3 DNA follows: TGTGCCAGCAGGGAGGACAGGGGTGCCTACGAGCAGTACTTC. It specifies CASREDRGAYEQYF.

This clonotype was seen more than once but under ten times. The CDR3 is CSVTDRGYGYTF. In DNA, the CDR3 is TGCAGCGTTACGGACAGGGGCTATGGCTACACCTTC. The rearrangement links TRBV29-1 to TRBJ1-2; TRBD1 agrees at 9 bases. The V gene end was trimmed by 5 bases and the J gene end by 4 bases; junction bases not matched to a gene: 2. The germline CDR1 and CDR2 sequences are SQVTM and ANQGSEA. This CDR3 comprises 12 residues.

This clonotype appeared a few times. This sequence joins TRBV7-9 and TRBJ1-1; 9 nucleotides match TRBD1. Germline assignment: CDR1 SEHNR and CDR2 FQNEAQ (reference sequence). The CDR3 runs 13 residues. V was pared by 3 bases and J by 9 bases, with 5 bases of the junction left unmatched. The CDR3 sequence: CASSFLDRGQAFF. The DNA for the CDR3 is TGTGCCAGCAGCTTTTTGGACAGGGGCCAAGCTTTCTTT.

The chain carries TRBV9 and TRBJ2-1, with 10 bases fitting TRBD2. The CDR3 is made up of 16 amino acids. CDR1 SGDLS and CDR2 YYNGEE come from the germline V gene. Trimming at V came to 0 bases and at J to 6 bases, leaving 6 bases not matched to a gene. The CDR3 is CASSVDLAGGPNEQFF. Written as DNA, the CDR3 is TGTGCCAGCAGCGTAGATTTAGCGGGAGGTCCCAATGAGCAGTTCTTC.

There are a few counts of this clonotype. The chain is built from TRBV10-3 and TRBJ1-2, with a weak D call TRBD1 (5 bases). Between the trimmed V and J ends, which lost 4 bases and 5 bases, there was a span of 8 bases. This CDR3 comprises 12 residues. The V gene's germline CDR1 is ENHRY and CDR2 SYGVKD. The CDR3 spells CAISAGGYGYTF. The CDR3, as DNA: TGTGCCATCAGTGCTGGGGGTTATGGCTACACCTTC.

This clonotype appeared a few times. This chain links TRBV5-6 with TRBJ2-1; the D gene is possibly TRBD1 (7 bases). The CDR3 loop spans 19 amino acids. Per the germline V gene, CDR1 is SGHDT and CDR2 is YYEEEE. V lost 4 bases, J lost 8 bases, and 31 bases lay in between. The CDR3 loop is CASSQAGGYGTEWVDEQFF. The CDR3 nucleotides are TGTGCCAGCAGCCAAGCGGGCGGATATGGGACAGAGTGGGTCGATGAGCAGTTCTTC. The complete variable domain, with remaining parts taken from reference TRBV5-6 and TRBJ2-1, reads DAGVTQSPTHLIKTRGQQVTLRCSPKSGHDTVSWYQQALGQGPQFIFQYYEEEERQRGNFPDRFSGHQFPNYSSELNVNALLLGDSALYLCASSQAGGYGTEWVDEQFFGPGTRLTVL.

Only a few counts were recorded for this clonotype. This chain joins TRBV12-3 or TRBV12-4 and TRBJ2-5, with D possibly TRBD2 on 5 matching bases. Trimming pared 5 bases from V and 5 bases from J, leaving 12 bases between. This CDR3 spans 13 amino acids. The chain's CDR3 is CASSAQEVETQYF. The CDR3 nucleotides are TGTGCCAGCAGTGCTCAGGAGGTTGAGACCCAGTACTTC.

This clonotype was detected a few times. The chain couples TRBV24-1 to TRBJ2-3; D uncertain. The CDR3 is 11 residues long. Germline values: CDR1 KGHDR, CDR2 SFDVKD. V dropped 9 bases and J dropped 3 bases, with 6 bases sitting between them. CDR3 protein: CATGVTDTQYF. In DNA, the CDR3 is TGTGCCACCGGGGTGACAGATACGCAGTATTTT.

This clonotype was counted between two and nine times. This chain uses TRBV6-5 with TRBJ1-2; 8 nucleotides agree with TRBD1. Trimming removed 6 bases from V and 4 bases from J; junction bases left unmatched: 7. Germline CDR1 and CDR2: MNHEY and SVGAGI. The CDR3 is 14 amino acids. The CDR3 DNA follows: TGTGCCAGCAGGACGGGGGGGACAGGCTATGGCTACACCTTC. Encoded protein: CASRTGGTGYGYTF.

This clonotype has only a few counts. The gene calls are TRBV5-1 and TRBJ2-7; D perhaps matches TRBD2 (6 bases). Trimming stripped 6 bases from V and 7 bases from J, with 14 bases between. CDR1 is SGHRS, CDR2 YFSETQ, per germline. This CDR3 is built from 12 residues. The DNA for the CDR3 is TGCGCCAGCACCTGGGACTTGGGGGAGCAGTACTTC. It yields the protein CASTWDLGEQYF.

This clonotype has more than one count but fewer than ten. The J gene is TRBJ1-2, the V gene TRBV6-5; D unresolved. Germline CDR1 and CDR2: MNHEY and SVGAGI. Trimming took off 6 bases at V and 8 bases at J, with 25 bases between the two ends. The CDR3 is 16 residues long. The DNA for the CDR3 is TGTGCCAGCAGCAACCCGGAGAAGGTGAGGAAGATCGGCTACACCTTC. Encoded protein: CASSNPEKVRKIGYTF.